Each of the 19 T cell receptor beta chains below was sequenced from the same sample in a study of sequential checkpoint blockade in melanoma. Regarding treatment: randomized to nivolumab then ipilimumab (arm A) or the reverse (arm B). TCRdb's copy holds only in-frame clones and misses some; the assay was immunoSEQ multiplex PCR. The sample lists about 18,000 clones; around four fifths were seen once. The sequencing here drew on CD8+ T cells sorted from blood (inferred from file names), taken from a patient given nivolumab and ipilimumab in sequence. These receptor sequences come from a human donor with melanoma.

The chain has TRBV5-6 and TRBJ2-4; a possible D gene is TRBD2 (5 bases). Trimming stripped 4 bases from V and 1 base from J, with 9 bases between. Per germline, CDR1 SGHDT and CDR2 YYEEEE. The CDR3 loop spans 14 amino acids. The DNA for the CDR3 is TGTGCCAGCAGCGTAGGACTGGCCAAAAACATTCAGTACTTC. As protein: CASSVGLAKNIQYF.

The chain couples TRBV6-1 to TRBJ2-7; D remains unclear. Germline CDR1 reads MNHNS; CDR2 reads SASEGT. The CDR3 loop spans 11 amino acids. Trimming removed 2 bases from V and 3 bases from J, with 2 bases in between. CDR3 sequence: CASSEYYEQYF. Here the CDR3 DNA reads TGTGCCAGCAGTGAATACTACGAGCAGTACTTC.

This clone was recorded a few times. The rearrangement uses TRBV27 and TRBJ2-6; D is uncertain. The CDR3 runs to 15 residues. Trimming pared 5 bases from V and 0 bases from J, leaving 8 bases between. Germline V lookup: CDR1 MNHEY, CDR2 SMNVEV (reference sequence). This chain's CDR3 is CASSRPGSGANVLTF. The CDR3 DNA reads TGTGCCAGCAGTCGTCCGGGCTCTGGGGCCAACGTCCTGACTTTC.

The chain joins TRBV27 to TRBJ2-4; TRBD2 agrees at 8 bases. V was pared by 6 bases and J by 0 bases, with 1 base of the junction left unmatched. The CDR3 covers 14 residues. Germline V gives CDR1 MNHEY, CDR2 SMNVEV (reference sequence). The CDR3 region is CASSLAGAKNIQYF. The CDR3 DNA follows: TGTGCCAGCAGCCTAGCGGGAGCCAAAAACATTCAGTACTTC.

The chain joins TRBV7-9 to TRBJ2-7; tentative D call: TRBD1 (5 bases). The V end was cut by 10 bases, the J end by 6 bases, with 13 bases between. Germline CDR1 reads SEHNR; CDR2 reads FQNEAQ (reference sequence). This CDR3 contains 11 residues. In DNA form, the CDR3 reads TGTGCCACCGGTGACAGCGCCGAGCAGTACTTC. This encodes CATGDSAEQYF.

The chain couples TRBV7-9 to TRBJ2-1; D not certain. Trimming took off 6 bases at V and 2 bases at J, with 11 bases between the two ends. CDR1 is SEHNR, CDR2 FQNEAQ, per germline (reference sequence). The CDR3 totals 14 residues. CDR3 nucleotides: TGTGCCAGCAGTATGGGCAGCACCTACAATGAGCAGTTCTTC. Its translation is CASSMGSTYNEQFF.

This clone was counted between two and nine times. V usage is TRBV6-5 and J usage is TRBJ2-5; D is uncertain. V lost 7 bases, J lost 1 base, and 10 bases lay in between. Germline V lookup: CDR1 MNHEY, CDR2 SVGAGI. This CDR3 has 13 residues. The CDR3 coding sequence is TGTGCCAGCACCCCTGAGTTCCAAGAGACCCAGTACTTC. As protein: CASTPEFQETQYF.

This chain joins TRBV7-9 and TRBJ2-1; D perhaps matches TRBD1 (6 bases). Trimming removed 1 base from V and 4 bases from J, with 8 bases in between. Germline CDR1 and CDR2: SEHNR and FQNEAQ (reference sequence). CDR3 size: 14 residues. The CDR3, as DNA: TGTGCCAGCAGCTTAGAAGGACAGTACAATGAGCAGTTCTTC. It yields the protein CASSLEGQYNEQFF. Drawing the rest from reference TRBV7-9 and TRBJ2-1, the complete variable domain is DTGVSQNPRHKITKRGQNVTFRCDPISEHNRLYWYRQTLGQGPEFLTYFQNEAQLEKSRLLSDRFSAERPKGSFSTLEIQRTEQGDSAMYLCASSLEGQYNEQFFGPGTRLTVL.

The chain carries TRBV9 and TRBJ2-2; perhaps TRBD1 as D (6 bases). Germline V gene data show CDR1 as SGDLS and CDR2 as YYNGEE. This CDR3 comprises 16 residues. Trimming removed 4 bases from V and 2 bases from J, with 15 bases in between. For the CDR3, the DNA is TGTGCCAGCAGCCTGACCGGGACACCAAACACCGGGGAGCTGTTTTTT. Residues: CASSLTGTPNTGELFF.

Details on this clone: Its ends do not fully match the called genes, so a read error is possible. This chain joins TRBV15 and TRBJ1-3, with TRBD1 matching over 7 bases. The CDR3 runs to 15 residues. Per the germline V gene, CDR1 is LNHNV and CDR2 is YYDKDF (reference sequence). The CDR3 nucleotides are TGTGCCACCAGCCGAGACAGGGAATTTGGAAACACCATATATTTT. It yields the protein CATSRDREFGNTIYF. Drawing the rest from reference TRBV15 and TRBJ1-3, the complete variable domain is DAMVIQNPRYQVTQFGKPVTLSCSQTLNHNVMYWYQQKSSQAPKLLFHYYDKDFNNEADTPDNFQSRRPNTSFCFLDIRSPGLGDTAMYLCATSRDREFGNTIYFGEGSWLTVV.

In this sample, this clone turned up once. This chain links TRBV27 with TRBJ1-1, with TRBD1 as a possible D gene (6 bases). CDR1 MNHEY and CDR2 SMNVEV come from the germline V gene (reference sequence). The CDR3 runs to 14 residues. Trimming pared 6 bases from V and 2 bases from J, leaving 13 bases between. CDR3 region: CASRQQGFNTEAFF. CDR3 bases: TGTGCCAGCAGACAACAGGGATTTAACACTGAAGCTTTCTTT.

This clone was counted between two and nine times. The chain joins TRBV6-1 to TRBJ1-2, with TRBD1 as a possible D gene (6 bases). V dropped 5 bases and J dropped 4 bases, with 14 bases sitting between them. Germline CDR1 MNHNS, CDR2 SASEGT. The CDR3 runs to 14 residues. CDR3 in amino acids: CASSLQGGRYGYTF. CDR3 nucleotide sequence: TGTGCCAGCAGTTTACAGGGTGGGCGCTATGGCTACACCTTC.

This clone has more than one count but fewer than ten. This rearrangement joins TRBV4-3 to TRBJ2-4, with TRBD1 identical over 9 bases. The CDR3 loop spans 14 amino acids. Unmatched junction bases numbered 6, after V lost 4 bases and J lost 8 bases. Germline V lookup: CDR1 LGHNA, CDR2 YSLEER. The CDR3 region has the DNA TGCGCCAGCAGCCCGGGACAGGGTGAGGACATTCAGTACTTC. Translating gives CASSPGQGEDIQYF.

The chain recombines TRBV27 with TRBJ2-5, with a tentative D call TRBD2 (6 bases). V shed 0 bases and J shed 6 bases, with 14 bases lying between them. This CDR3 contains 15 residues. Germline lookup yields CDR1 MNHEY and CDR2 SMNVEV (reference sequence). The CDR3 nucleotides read TGTGCCAGCAGTTTATCTGGGGGGAGTGGGAAGACCCAGTACTTC. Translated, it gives CASSLSGGSGKTQYF.

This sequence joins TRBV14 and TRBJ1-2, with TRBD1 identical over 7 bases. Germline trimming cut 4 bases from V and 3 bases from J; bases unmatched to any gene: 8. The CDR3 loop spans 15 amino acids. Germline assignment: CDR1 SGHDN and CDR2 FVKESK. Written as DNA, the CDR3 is TGTGCCAGCAGCCCTAGCACAGGGGATTACTATGGCTACACCTTC. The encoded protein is CASSPSTGDYYGYTF.

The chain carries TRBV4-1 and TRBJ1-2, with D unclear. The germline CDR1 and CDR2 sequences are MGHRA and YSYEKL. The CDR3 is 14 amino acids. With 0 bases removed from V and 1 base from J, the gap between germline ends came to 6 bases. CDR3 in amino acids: CASSQDRGNYGYTF. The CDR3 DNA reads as TGCGCCAGCAGCCAAGATCGCGGTAACTATGGCTACACCTTC.

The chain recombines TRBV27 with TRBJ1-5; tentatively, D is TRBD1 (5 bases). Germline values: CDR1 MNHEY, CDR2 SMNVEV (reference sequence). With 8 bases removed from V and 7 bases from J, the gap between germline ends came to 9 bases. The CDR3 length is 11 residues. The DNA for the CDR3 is TGTGCCAGCGGGGGGGGACAGCCCCAGCATTTT. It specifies CASGGGQPQHF.

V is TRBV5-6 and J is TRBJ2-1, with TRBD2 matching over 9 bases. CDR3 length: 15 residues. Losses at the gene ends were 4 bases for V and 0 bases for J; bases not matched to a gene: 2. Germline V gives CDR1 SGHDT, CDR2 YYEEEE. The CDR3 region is CASSVSGGSYNEQFF. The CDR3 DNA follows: TGTGCCAGCAGCGTTAGCGGGGGCTCCTACAATGAGCAGTTCTTC. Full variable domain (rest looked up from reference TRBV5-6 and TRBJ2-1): DAGVTQSPTHLIKTRGQQVTLRCSPKSGHDTVSWYQQALGQGPQFIFQYYEEEERQRGNFPDRFSGHQFPNYSSELNVNALLLGDSALYLCASSVSGGSYNEQFFGPGTRLTVL.

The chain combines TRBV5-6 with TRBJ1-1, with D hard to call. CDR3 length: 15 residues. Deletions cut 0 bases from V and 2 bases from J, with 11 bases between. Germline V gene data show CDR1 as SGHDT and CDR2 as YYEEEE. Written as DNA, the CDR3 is TGTGCCAGCAGCTTGGACCAACAGACAAACACTGAAGCTTTCTTT. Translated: CASSLDQQTNTEAFF. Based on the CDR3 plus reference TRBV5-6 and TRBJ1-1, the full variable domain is DAGVTQSPTHLIKTRGQQVTLRCSPKSGHDTVSWYQQALGQGPQFIFQYYEEEERQRGNFPDRFSGHQFPNYSSELNVNALLLGDSALYLCASSLDQQTNTEAFFGQGTRLTVV.